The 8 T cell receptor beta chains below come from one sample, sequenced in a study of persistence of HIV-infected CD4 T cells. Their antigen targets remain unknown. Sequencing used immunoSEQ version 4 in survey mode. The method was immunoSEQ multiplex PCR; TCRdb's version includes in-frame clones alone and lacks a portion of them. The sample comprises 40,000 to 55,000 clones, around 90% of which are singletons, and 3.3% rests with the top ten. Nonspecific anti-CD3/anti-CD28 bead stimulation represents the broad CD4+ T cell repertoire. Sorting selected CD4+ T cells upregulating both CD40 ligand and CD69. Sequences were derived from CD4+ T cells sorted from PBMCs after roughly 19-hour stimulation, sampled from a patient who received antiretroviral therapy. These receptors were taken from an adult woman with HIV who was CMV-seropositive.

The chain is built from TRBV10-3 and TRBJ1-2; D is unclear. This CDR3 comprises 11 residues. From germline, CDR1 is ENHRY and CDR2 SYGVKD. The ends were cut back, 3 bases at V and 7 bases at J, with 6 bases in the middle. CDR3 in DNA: TGTGCCATCAGTGATGTAGGTGGCTACACCTTC. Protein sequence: CAISDVGGYTF.

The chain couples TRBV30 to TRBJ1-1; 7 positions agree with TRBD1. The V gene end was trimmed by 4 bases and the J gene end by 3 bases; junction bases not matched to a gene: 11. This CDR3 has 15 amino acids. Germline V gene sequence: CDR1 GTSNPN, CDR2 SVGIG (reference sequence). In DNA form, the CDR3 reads TGTGCCTGGACCAAACCGGGACAGTCATACACTGAAGCTTTCTTT. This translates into CAWTKPGQSYTEAFF. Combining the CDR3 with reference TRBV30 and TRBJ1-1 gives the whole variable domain SQTIHQWPATLVQPVGSPLSLECTVEGTSNPNLYWYRQAAGRGLQLLFYSVGIGQISSEVPQNLSASRPQDRQFILSSKKLLLSDSGFYLCAWTKPGQSYTEAFFGQGTRLTVV.

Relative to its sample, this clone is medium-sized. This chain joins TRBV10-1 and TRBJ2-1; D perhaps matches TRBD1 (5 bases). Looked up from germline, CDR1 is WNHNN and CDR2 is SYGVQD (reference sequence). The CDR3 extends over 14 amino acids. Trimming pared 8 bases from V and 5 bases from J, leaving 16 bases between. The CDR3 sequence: CASALDTNNNEQFF. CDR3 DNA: TGCGCCAGCGCCTTGGACACAAACAACAATGAGCAGTTCTTC.

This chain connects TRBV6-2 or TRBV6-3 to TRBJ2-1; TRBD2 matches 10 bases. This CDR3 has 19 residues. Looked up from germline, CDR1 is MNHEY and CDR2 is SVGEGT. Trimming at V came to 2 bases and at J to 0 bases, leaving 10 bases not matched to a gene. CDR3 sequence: CASSYPTWTSGRSYNEQFF. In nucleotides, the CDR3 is TGTGCCAGCAGTTACCCCACATGGACTAGCGGTCGCTCCTACAATGAGCAGTTCTTC.

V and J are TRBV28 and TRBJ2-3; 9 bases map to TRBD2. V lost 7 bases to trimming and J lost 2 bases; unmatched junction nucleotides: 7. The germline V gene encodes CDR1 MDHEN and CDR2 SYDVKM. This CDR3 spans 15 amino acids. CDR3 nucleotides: TGTGCCAGCAAACTAGCGGGCCCATTCACAGATACGCAGTATTTT. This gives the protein CASKLAGPFTDTQYF.

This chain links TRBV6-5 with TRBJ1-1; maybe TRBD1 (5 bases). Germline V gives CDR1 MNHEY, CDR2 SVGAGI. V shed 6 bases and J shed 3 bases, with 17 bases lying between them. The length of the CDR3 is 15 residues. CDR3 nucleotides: TGTGCCAGCAGCTTGACACTCATCAGGGACACTGAAGCTTTCTTT. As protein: CASSLTLIRDTEAFF.

CDR3 residues: CSARVRYGYTF. CDR3 bases: TGCAGTGCTAGGGTCAGGTATGGCTACACCTTC. The V gene is TRBV20-1, the J gene TRBJ1-2, with no clear D. The CDR3 sequence is 11 residues long. Trimming cost V 3 bases and J 5 bases, with 7 bases left between them. CDR1 and CDR2 (germline): DFQATT, SNEGSKA (reference sequence).

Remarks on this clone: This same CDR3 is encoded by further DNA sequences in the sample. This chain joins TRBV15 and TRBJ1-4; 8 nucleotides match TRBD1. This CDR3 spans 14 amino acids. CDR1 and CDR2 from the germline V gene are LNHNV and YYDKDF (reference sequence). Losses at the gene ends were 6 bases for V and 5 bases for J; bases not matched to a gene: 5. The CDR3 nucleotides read TGTGCCACCAGGAACGGACAGGGAAATGAAAAACTGTTTTTT. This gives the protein CATRNGQGNEKLFF.